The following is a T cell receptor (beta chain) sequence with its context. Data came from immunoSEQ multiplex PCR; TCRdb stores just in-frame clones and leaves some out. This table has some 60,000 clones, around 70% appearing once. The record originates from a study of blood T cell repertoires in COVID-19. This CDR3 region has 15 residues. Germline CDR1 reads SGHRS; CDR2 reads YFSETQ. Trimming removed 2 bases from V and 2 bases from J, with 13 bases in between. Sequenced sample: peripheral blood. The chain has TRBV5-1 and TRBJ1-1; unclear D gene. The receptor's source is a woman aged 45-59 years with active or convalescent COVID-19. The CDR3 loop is CASSFTGDPNTEAFF. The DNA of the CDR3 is TGCGCCAGCAGCTTTACTGGAGACCCCAACACTGAAGCTTTCTTT.